The entry below describes one T cell receptor beta chain. Its antigen is unidentified. Sequenced by immunoSEQ multiplex PCR; TCRdb stores in-frame clones only, minus some. The data contain some 72,000 clones, 70% to 85% of them singletons. CDR3 length: 16 residues. CDR1 SGHTA and CDR2 FQGNSA come from the germline V gene. V was clipped by 4 bases and J by 3 bases, with 18 bases between them. The data were obtained in a study of OX40 agonist ivuxolimab in advanced cancers. Across the whole study: Roughly two fifths of patients had received prior checkpoint inhibitor therapy. Study-wide points: There were, on average, more expanded clones in CD8+ T cells than in CD4+. The study observed clonal expansion of CD4+ and CD8+ blood T cells by week 6 at 0.1 to 3.0 mg/kg.

Specimen: CD4+ or CD8+ T cells sorted from blood, collected in a trial of the OX40 agonist ivuxolimab. This sequence originates from an adult with an advanced solid tumor such as melanoma, head and neck, liver or kidney cancer. J is TRBJ2-5 and V is TRBV7-2, with D hard to call. CDR3 protein: CASSSPTWYREETQYF. The CDR3 DNA reads TGTGCCAGCAGCTCTCCGACTTGGTACAGAGAAGAGACCCAGTACTTC.